The clone carrying this TCR beta chain was observed many times. Its matching antigen is unknown. The data were obtained in a study of glioma-infiltrating T cells. General study findings and limits: Tissue-blood divergence was below expectation in non-neoplastic patients, above in gliomas.

The CDR3 totals 18 residues. After removal of 4 bases from V and 3 bases from J, the junction contained 12 bases not matched to a gene. Germline V lookup: CDR1 MNHNS, CDR2 SASEGT. The iRepertoire nested amplicon-rescue multiplex PCR amplified TCR alpha and beta CDR3s from RNA. Input was roughly 100-450 ng of tissue mRNA or PBMC total RNA. TCRdb passed the multiplex PCR reads through MiXCR, listing each CDR3 protein once. The sample records 85,000 to 110,000 distinct CDR3 sequences, about 30% being singletons. The receptor was isolated from a human donor with low-grade glioma or glioblastoma, undergoing nonglioma brain surgery, or in good health (not recorded which). Sample: glioma tissue, nonneoplastic brain tissue, or PBMCs (not recorded which). The chain recombines TRBV6-1 with TRBJ2-1; 10 nucleotides match TRBD2. CDR3 amino acids: CASSADGLAGDVYNEQFF. The CDR3 DNA reads as TGTGCCAGCAGTGCCGACGGGCTAGCGGGGGACGTCTACAATGAGCAGTTCTTC.